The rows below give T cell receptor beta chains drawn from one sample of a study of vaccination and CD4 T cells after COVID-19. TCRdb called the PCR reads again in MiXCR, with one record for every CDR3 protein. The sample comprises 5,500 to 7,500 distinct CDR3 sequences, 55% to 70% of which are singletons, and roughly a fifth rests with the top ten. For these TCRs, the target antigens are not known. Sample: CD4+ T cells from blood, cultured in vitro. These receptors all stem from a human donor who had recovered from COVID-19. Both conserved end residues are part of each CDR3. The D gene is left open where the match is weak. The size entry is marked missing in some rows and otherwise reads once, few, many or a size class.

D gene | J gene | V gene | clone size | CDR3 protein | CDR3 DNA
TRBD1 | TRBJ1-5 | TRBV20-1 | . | CSATRDSYNQLQHF | TGCAGTGCTACCCGGGACAGCTACAATCAGCTCCAGCATTTT
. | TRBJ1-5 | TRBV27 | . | CATARGVNQPQHF | TGTGCCACAGCTCGGGGGGTCAATCAGCCCCAGCATTTT
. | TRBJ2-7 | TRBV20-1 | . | CSAQGRGYEQYF | TGCAGTGCCCAGGGTAGGGGCTACGAGCAGTACTTC
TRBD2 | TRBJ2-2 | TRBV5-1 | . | CASSLLGLAGVGELFF | TGCGCCAGCAGCCTACTGGGACTAGCGGGAGTCGGGGAGCTGTTTTTT
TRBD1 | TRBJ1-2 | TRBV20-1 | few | CSARAATGGNRGYGYTF | TGCAGTGCTAGAGCCGCGACAGGGGGCAATAGGGGCTATGGCTACACCTTC
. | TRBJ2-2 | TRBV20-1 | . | CSAARDSRVGELFF | TGCAGTGCTGCTCGGGACTCCAGGGTCGGGGAGCTGTTTTTT
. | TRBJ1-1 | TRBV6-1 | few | CASSGGRPPTAFF | TGTGCCAGCAGTGGTGGCAGGCCGCCCACGGCTTTCTTT
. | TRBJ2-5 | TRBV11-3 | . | CASSPRGPGETQYF | TGTGCCAGCAGCCCCCGAGGACCGGGGGAGACCCAGTACTTC
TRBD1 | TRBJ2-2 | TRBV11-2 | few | CASSLGTGGNGELFF | TGTGCCAGCAGCCTAGGGACAGGGGGAAACGGGGAGCTGTTTTTT
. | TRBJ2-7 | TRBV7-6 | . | CASSLVSGGTYEQYF | TGTGCCAGCAGCTTAGTTAGCGGTGGAACCTACGAGCAGTACTTC
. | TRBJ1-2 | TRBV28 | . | CASNGFTGFSGYTF | TGTGCCAGCAACGGCTTTACAGGGTTTAGTGGCTACACCTTC
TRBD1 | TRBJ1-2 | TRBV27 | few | CASSPGGGGGYTF | TGTGCCAGCAGTCCAGGGGGCGGCGGTGGCTACACCTTC
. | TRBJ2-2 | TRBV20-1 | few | CSARDTGTGELFF | TGCAGTGCTAGAGACACAGGGACCGGGGAGCTGTTTTTT
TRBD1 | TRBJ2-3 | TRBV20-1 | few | CSGDRGLRDTQYF | TGCAGTGGAGACAGGGGGCTTAGAGATACGCAGTATTTT
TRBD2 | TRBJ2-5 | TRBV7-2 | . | CASSLAYGTSSETQYF | TGTGCCAGCAGCTTAGCATACGGGACTAGCTCAGAGACCCAGTACTTC
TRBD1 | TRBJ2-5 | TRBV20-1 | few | CSARGRGFQETQYF | TGCAGTGCTAGAGGCAGGGGGTTTCAAGAGACCCAGTACTTC
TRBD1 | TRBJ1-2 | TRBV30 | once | CAWSSGQGIGGYTF | TGTGCCTGGAGTTCCGGACAGGGGATAGGTGGCTACACCTTC
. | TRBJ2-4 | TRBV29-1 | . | CSVEERRGESIQYF | TGCAGCGTTGAAGAGAGGAGGGGGGAAAGCATTCAGTACTTC
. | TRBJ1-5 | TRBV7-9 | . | CASSLGAGNQPQHF | TGTGCCAGCAGTTTAGGGGCAGGTAATCAGCCCCAGCATTTT
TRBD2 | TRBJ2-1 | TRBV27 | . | CASSLGLAGGHNEQFF | TGTGCCAGCAGTTTAGGACTAGCGGGGGGTCACAATGAGCAGTTCTTC
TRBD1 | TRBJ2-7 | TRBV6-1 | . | CASSDQPGQTYEQYF | TGTGCCAGCAGTGACCAACCGGGACAGACCTACGAGCAGTACTTC
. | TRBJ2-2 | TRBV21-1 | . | CASSKVRHPGGTGELFF | TGTGCCAGCAGCAAAGTAAGGCACCCAGGAGGCACCGGGGAGCTGTTTTTT
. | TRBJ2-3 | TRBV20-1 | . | CSAGRASGTDTQYF | TGCAGTGCGGGGCGGGCTAGCGGCACAGATACGCAGTATTTT
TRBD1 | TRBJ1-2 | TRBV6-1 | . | CASSPRQGRGYTF | TGTGCCAGCAGCCCCCGACAGGGGAGGGGCTACACCTTC
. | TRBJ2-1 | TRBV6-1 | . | CASSELTPPYNEQFF | TGTGCCAGCAGTGAACTAACCCCCCCCTACAATGAGCAGTTCTTC
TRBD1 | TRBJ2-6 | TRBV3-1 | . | CASSHARGRGANVLTF | TGTGCCAGCAGCCACGCGAGGGGGCGAGGGGCCAACGTCCTGACTTTC
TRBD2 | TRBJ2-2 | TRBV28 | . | CASRISGRDANTGELFF | TGTGCCAGCAGAATTAGCGGGAGGGACGCGAACACCGGGGAGCTGTTTTTT
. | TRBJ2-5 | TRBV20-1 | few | CSAGRPPLETQYF | TGCAGTGCGGGAAGGCCACCCCTTGAGACCCAGTACTTC
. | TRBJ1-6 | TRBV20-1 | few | CSAFRTSGSPLHF | TGCAGTGCTTTCAGGACAAGTGGTTCACCCCTCCACTTT
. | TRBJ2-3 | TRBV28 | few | CASSWTFTDTQYF | TGTGCCAGCAGTTGGACCTTCACAGATACGCAGTATTTT
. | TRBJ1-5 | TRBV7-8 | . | CASSLGSADQPQHF | TGTGCCAGCAGCTTGGGTTCGGCGGATCAGCCCCAGCATTTT
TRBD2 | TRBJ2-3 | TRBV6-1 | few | CASSRLAGGPRDTQYF | TGTGCCAGCAGCCGACTAGCGGGGGGGCCTAGAGATACGCAGTATTTT
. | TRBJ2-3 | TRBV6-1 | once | CASSEDRGRTDTQYF | TGTGCCAGCAGTGAGGATCGGGGCCGCACAGATACGCAGTATTTT
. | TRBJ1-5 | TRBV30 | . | CAWSVIGGQPQHF | TGTGCCTGGAGTGTAATTGGCGGTCAGCCCCAGCATTTT
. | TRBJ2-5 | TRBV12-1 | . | CANSWDTQETQYF | TGTGCCAACAGTTGGGACACGCAAGAGACCCAGTACTTC
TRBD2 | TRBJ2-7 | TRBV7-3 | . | CASSLEGTSRYEQYF | TGTGCCAGCAGCTTAGAGGGGACTAGTCGGTACGAGCAGTACTTC
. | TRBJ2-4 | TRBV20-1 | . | CSATRPEHIQYF | TGCAGTGCTACGCGGCCAGAGCACATTCAGTACTTC
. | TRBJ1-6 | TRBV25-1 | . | CASSEAQGASSYNSPLHF | TGTGCCAGCAGTGAGGCACAGGGCGCTAGCTCCTATAATTCACCCCTCCACTTT
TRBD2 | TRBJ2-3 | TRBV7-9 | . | CASSSPFPGLAGAPDTQYF | TGTGCCAGCAGCTCCCCCTTTCCGGGACTAGCGGGAGCCCCAGATACGCAGTATTTT
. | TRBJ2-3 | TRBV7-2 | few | CASSLISGPFTDTQYF | TGTGCCAGCAGCTTAATAAGCGGGCCGTTCACAGATACGCAGTATTTT
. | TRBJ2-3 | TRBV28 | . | CASSTAPPSTDTQYF | TGTGCCAGCAGTACCGCTCCGCCTAGCACAGATACGCAGTATTTT
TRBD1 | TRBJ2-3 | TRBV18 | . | CASSPGQASTDTQYF | TGTGCCAGCTCACCGGGACAGGCTAGCACAGATACGCAGTATTTT
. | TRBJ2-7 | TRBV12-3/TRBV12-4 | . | CASSTGPEGREQYF | TGTGCCAGCAGTACCGGGCCCGAAGGTAGAGAGCAGTACTTC
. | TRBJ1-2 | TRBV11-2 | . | CASSLARAAPDYTF | TGTGCCAGCAGCTTAGCTCGGGCAGCCCCGGACTACACCTTC
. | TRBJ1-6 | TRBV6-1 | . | CASSLDLGGNSPLHF | TGTGCCAGCAGTCTTGACCTCGGAGGTAATTCACCCCTCCACTTT
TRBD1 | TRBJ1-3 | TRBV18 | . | CASSPGDSLGNTIYF | TGTGCCAGCTCACCGGGGGACAGTCTTGGAAACACCATATATTTT
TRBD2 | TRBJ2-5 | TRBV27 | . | CASSLGGSVQTQYF | TGTGCCAGCAGTTTGGGAGGGTCCGTGCAGACCCAGTACTTC
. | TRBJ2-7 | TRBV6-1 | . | CASRSGTLEQYF | TGTGCCAGCAGGTCCGGGACATTAGAGCAGTACTTC
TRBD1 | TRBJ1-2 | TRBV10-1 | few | CASSGDRRRGYTF | TGCGCCAGCAGTGGGGACAGGCGTCGCGGCTACACCTTC
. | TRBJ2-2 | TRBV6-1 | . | CASSRTKGPGELFF | TGTGCCAGCAGCAGAACCAAGGGGCCCGGGGAGCTGTTTTTT
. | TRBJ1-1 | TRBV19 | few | CASTALTGRNTEAFF | TGTGCCAGTACCGCACTGACAGGTCGGAACACTGAAGCTTTCTTT
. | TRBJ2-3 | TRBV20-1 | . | CSARGWSTDTQYF | TGCAGTGCTAGGGGTTGGAGCACAGATACGCAGTATTTT
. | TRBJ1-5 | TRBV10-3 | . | CAIAKGLGNQPQHF | TGTGCCATCGCAAAGGGCTTGGGCAATCAGCCCCAGCATTTT
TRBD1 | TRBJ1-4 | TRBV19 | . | CASRRDRGNEKLFF | TGTGCCAGTAGGCGGGACAGGGGAAATGAAAAACTGTTTTTT
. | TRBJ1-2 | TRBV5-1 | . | CASSLLSGAEGGYTF | TGCGCCAGCAGCCTACTCAGCGGGGCGGAGGGTGGCTACACCTTC
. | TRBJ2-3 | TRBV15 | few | CATSRTTPLRDQTDTQYF | TGTGCCACCAGCAGGACCACTCCCTTGCGGGACCAGACAGATACGCAGTATTTT
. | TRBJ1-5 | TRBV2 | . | CASEGIRSNQPQHF | TGTGCCAGCGAGGGGATAAGGAGCAATCAGCCCCAGCATTTT